The 21 T cell receptor beta chains given below trace back to one sample, sequenced in a study of blood T cell repertoires in COVID-19. Sequencing used immunoSEQ multiplex PCR; TCRdb keeps in-frame clones, though not all of them. This table holds around 170,000 clones, about 86% found once. The sequencing sample was made of peripheral blood. The receptors here all came from a man aged 50 or older with active or convalescent COVID-19.

V and J are TRBV3-1 (or the pseudogene TRBV3-2) and TRBJ2-2; 8 bases match TRBD1. V trimming: 6 bases; J trimming: 0 bases; junction bases outside the gene matches: 6. There are 16 residues in the CDR3. CDR1 LGHDT and CDR2 YNNKEL come from the germline V gene (reference sequence). The CDR3 nucleotides are TGTGCCAGCAGTCCCCAGGGGGCGACGAACACCGGGGAGCTGTTTTTT. Translating gives CASSPQGATNTGELFF.

The J gene is TRBJ2-1, the V gene TRBV4-2, with TRBD2 matching over 8 bases. Looked up from germline, CDR1 is LGHNA and CDR2 is YNFKEQ. This CDR3 has 16 residues. The V gene end was trimmed by 4 bases and the J gene end by 4 bases; junction bases not matched to a gene: 9. The CDR3 reads CASSPLGAGGYNEQFF. The DNA of the CDR3 is TGTGCCAGCAGCCCACTAGGGGCGGGAGGATACAATGAGCAGTTCTTC.

This sequence joins TRBV2 and TRBJ2-5; no clear D gene. The CDR3 has 13 residues. Germline-derived CDR1 and CDR2 are SNHLY and FYNNEI. V lost 4 bases to trimming and J lost 2 bases, with 8 bases between them. CDR3 protein: CASSVIQQETQYF. The CDR3 coding sequence is TGTGCCAGCAGTGTTATACAGCAAGAGACCCAGTACTTC.

This chain joins TRBV5-4 and TRBJ1-2, with 8 bases aligning to TRBD1. Germline V gene data show CDR1 as SGHNT and CDR2 as YYREEE (reference sequence). V lost 0 bases to trimming and J lost 0 bases; unmatched junction nucleotides: 4. The CDR3 spans 16 residues. CDR3 sequence reads: CASSLAGGYSNYGYTF. The CDR3 DNA is TGTGCCAGCAGCTTGGCAGGGGGCTATTCTAACTATGGCTACACCTTC.

CDR3 protein: CASSNTYFAFF. The CDR3 region has the DNA TGTGCCAGCAGCAATACCTACTTTGCTTTCTTT. This sequence joins TRBV21-1 and TRBJ1-1. TRBV21-1 represents a pseudogene. The length of the CDR3 is 11 residues.

The chain uses TRBV5-1 and TRBJ2-1; 10 bases align to TRBD2. This CDR3 spans 17 amino acids. After removal of 4 bases from V and 4 bases from J, the junction contained 11 bases not matched to a gene. Germline values: CDR1 SGHRS, CDR2 YFSETQ. Here the CDR3 reads CASSPRGAGGQYNEQFF. The CDR3 DNA reads as TGCGCCAGCAGCCCCCGGGGAGCGGGAGGGCAATACAATGAGCAGTTCTTC.

The chain couples TRBV27 to TRBJ2-7; perhaps TRBD2 as D (5 bases). The CDR3 has 14 amino acids. Germline assignment: CDR1 MNHEY and CDR2 SMNVEV (reference sequence). The germline V and J ends were trimmed by 7 bases and 3 bases, with 16 bases remaining between them. CDR3 sequence reads: CASTPRGKLYEQYF. CDR3 in DNA: TGTGCCAGCACCCCCCGGGGAAAGCTCTACGAGCAGTACTTC.

The chain uses TRBV12-3 or TRBV12-4 and TRBJ1-5; TRBD1 aligns across 7 bases. The CDR3 totals 13 residues. J was trimmed by 6 bases and V by 5 bases; bases with no gene match: 4. The CDR3 reads CASSKQGFQPQHF. In DNA, the CDR3 is TGTGCCAGCAGTAAACAGGGGTTTCAGCCCCAGCATTTT.

This clone was detected only a few times. V gene TRBV7-2 combines with J gene TRBJ1-6; TRBD1 might be the D (5 bases). The CDR3 runs 15 residues. Per germline, CDR1 SGHTA and CDR2 FQGNSA. The V and J ends lost 1 base and 7 bases respectively, with 11 bases between them. The CDR3 is CASSLESRTNSPLHF. DNA of the CDR3: TGTGCCAGCAGCTTAGAGAGCCGGACAAATTCACCCCTCCACTTT.

The chain combines TRBV10-3 with TRBJ1-4, with a tentative D call TRBD1 (5 bases). Trimming took 0 bases from V and 4 from J, leaving 9 bases between them. The CDR3 spans 15 residues. In germline, CDR1 is ENHRY, CDR2 SYGVKD. CDR3 region: CAISESNRNNEKLFF. CDR3 DNA: TGTGCCATCAGTGAGTCGAACAGGAATAATGAAAAACTGTTTTTT.

V gene TRBV18 combines with J gene TRBJ2-7; 12 bases are a match to TRBD2. V shed 5 bases, J shed 2 bases, and the junction held 4 bases outside the gene matches. The germline CDR1 and CDR2 sequences are KGHSH and LQKENI. This CDR3 has 15 residues. The CDR3, as DNA: TGTGCCAGCTCAAATGGACTAGCGGGGACCTACGAGCAGTACTTC. Its translation is CASSNGLAGTYEQYF.

This rearrangement joins TRBV5-6 to TRBJ2-1; possibly TRBD1 for D (6 bases). V gave up 2 bases and J gave up 7 bases, with 13 bases separating them. Looked up from germline, CDR1 is SGHDT and CDR2 is YYEEEE. The length of the CDR3 is 14 residues. The CDR3 DNA sequence: TGTGCCAGCAGCTTTACAGGGTTTAGAAATGAGCAGTTCTTC. Its protein is CASSFTGFRNEQFF.

The table lists this clone with a count of one. The CDR3 here is CASSQGVGTGSRSQLFF. In DNA, the CDR3 is TGTGCCAGCAGCCAAGGAGTTGGGACAGGCTCTCGTTCGCAACTGTTTTTT. The chain links TRBV14 to TRBJ1-4; 8 bases fit TRBD1. CDR1 SGHDN and CDR2 FVKESK come from the germline V gene. CDR3 size: 17 residues. Unmatched junction bases numbered 16, after V lost 1 base and J lost 12 bases. The full variable domain, in which reference TRBV14 and TRBJ1-4 provide the parts outside the CDR3, is EAGVTQFPSHSVIEKGQTVTLRCDPISGHDNLYWYRRVMGKEIKFLLHFVKESKQDESGMPNNRFLAERTGGTYSTLKVQPAELEDSGVYFCASSQGVGTGSRSQLFFGSGTQLSVL.

V and J are TRBV25-1 and TRBJ1-5; tentatively, D is TRBD1 (5 bases). CDR1 is MGHDK, CDR2 SYGVNS, per germline. The CDR3 is 16 amino acids. V was shortened by 5 bases and J by 1 base, with 15 bases between the two germline ends. CDR3 region: CASSPRGRDSNQPQHF. CDR3 DNA sequence: TGTGCCAGCAGTCCCCGGGGGAGGGACAGCAATCAGCCCCAGCATTTT. Full variable domain (rest looked up from reference TRBV25-1 and TRBJ1-5): EADIYQTPRYLVIGTGKKITLECSQTMGHDKMYWYQQDPGMELHLIHYSYGVNSTEKGDLSSESTVSRIRTEHFPLTLESARPSHTSQYLCASSPRGRDSNQPQHFGDGTRLSIL.

The chain combines TRBV4-2 with TRBJ1-2, with a weak D call TRBD1 (6 bases). Looked up from germline, CDR1 is LGHNA and CDR2 is YNFKEQ. Trimming cost V 2 bases and J 4 bases, with 14 bases left between them. This CDR3 comprises 15 residues. The CDR3 loop is CASSQQGPERYGYTF. In DNA form, the CDR3 reads TGTGCCAGCAGCCAACAGGGGCCGGAGCGCTATGGCTACACCTTC.

The chain combines TRBV5-1 with TRBJ2-6, with 11 bases aligning to TRBD2. This CDR3 comprises 20 residues. The V segment lost 5 bases and the J segment 0 bases; nucleotides outside the gene matches: 13. CDR1 and CDR2 (germline): SGHRS, YFSETQ. As DNA, the CDR3 is TGCGCCAGCAGGTTAAGAAGCGGGACTAGCGGTACCTCTGGGGCCAACGTCCTGACTTTC. The encoded protein is CASRLRSGTSGTSGANVLTF.

This chain connects TRBV6-5 to TRBJ1-1, with 9 bases aligning to TRBD1. This CDR3 has 14 amino acids. Germline CDR1 MNHEY, CDR2 SVGAGI. Trimming removed 6 bases from V and 4 bases from J; junction bases left unmatched: 6. CDR3 DNA: TGTGCCAGCAGCGACTCGGACAGGGGCACTGAAGCTTTCTTT. The encoded protein is CASSDSDRGTEAFF.

The V call is TRBV7-3, the J call TRBJ2-2; the D is unclear. V dropped 4 bases and J dropped 0 bases, with 3 bases sitting between them. The germline V gene has CDR1 SGHTA and CDR2 FQGTGA. The CDR3 is 13 residues long. Here the CDR3 reads CASSSTNTGELFF. The CDR3 DNA sequence: TGTGCCAGCAGCTCTACGAACACCGGGGAGCTGTTTTTT.

The chain combines TRBV10-3 with TRBJ2-7; 7 nucleotides line up with TRBD1. The germline V gene has CDR1 ENHRY and CDR2 SYGVKD. This CDR3 has 12 residues. The trim removed 10 bases at V and 6 bases at J, leaving 9 bases unmatched. CDR3 in DNA: TGTGCCACACAGGGGACAACAATCGAGCAGTACTTC. Translating gives CATQGTTIEQYF.

This clone has only a few counts. V and J are TRBV3-1 (or the pseudogene TRBV3-2) and TRBJ2-7, with a possible D match to TRBD2 (6 bases). The V end lost 5 bases, the J end lost 2 bases, and 10 bases lay between the germline ends. The CDR3 length is 13 residues. The germline CDR1 and CDR2 sequences are LGHDT and YNNKEL (reference sequence). The CDR3: CASSSIAAYEQYF. CDR3 coding DNA: TGTGCCAGCAGCAGCATAGCGGCCTACGAGCAGTACTTC.

The genes are TRBV3-1 (or the pseudogene TRBV3-2) and TRBJ2-3, with TRBD2 matching 9 bases. V gave up 2 bases and J gave up 4 bases; unmatched junction bases: 4. Germline CDR1 LGHDT, CDR2 YNNKEL (reference sequence). This CDR3 comprises 15 residues. CDR3 sequence reads: CASSQTGTSSDTQYF. CDR3 in DNA: TGTGCCAGCAGCCAAACCGGGACTAGCTCAGATACGCAGTATTTT.